The clone carrying this T cell receptor (beta chain) was counted a few times. This CDR3 spans 12 amino acids. Germline loops: CDR1 SGHNT, CDR2 YENEEA. The V end lost 5 bases, the J end lost 8 bases, and 10 bases lay between the germline ends. The record originates from a study of blood T cell repertoires in COVID-19. Sequencing was performed with immunoSEQ multiplex PCR; in TCRdb, only in-frame clones are kept and a portion is missing. Of about 71,000 clones listed, around 86% are singletons. The source material was peripheral blood. The V and J genes are TRBV11-3 and TRBJ2-1; D might be TRBD2 (6 bases). This clonotype was obtained from a young man with acute or convalescent COVID-19. The CDR3 nucleotides read TGTGCCAGCAGCCAAAGGGAGGATGAGCAGTTCTTC. Translated, it gives CASSQREDEQFF.